Detailed here is one TCR beta chain. The CDR3 has 16 amino acids. CDR1 is MDHEN, CDR2 SYDVKM, per germline. Trimming removed 5 bases from V and 2 bases from J, with 18 bases in between. This sample is part of a study of blood T cell repertoires in COVID-19. The wider study: Sources were T cells, B-cell-depleted T cells, or PBMCs; the material itself was cDNA or gDNA.

Per the study methods: Reference gene primer amplification gave nucleated cell count estimates. Assay: immunoSEQ multiplex PCR; the TCRdb copy retains only in-frame clones and omits some. V, J and clone size derive from that table, while D and trimming were established from the DNA sequence. Among 65,000 to 100,000 clones listed, about four fifths were seen once. This rearrangement joins TRBV28 to TRBJ1-2; no definite D call. Sequenced material: peripheral blood. This clonotype was sampled from a woman over 75 with acute or convalescent COVID-19. DNA for the CDR3: TGTGCCAGCAGTCTCGCTTCGGTAGGCGGAAACTATGGCTACACCTTC. This encodes CASSLASVGGNYGYTF.